Shown below are 23 T cell receptor beta chains from a single sample sequenced in a study of blood T cell repertoires in COVID-19. Produced via immunoSEQ multiplex PCR; TCRdb's table is partial and in-frame only. The sample lists 100,000 or so clones, roughly 77% occurring once. Input material: peripheral blood. All receptors derive from a human donor in a cohort sampled during active COVID-19.

The chain uses TRBV20-1 and TRBJ2-5; D unresolved. From germline, CDR1 is DFQATT and CDR2 SNEGSKA (reference sequence). Trimming pared 0 bases from V and 7 bases from J, leaving 6 bases between. This CDR3 contains 11 residues. CDR3 bases: TGCAGTGCTAGAGAGCCGGGGACCCAGTACTTC. This encodes CSAREPGTQYF.

The chain carries TRBV3-1 (or the pseudogene TRBV3-2) and TRBJ1-6; D remains unclear. Germline CDR1 LGHDT, CDR2 YNNKEL (reference sequence). Trimming cost V 1 base and J 9 bases, with 10 bases left between them. This CDR3 comprises 14 residues. CDR3 loop: CASSQGRVRSPLHF. The DNA of the CDR3 is TGTGCCAGCAGCCAAGGCCGGGTTCGTTCACCCCTCCACTTT.

This chain connects TRBV23-1 to TRBJ2-7, with 8 bases lining up with TRBD2. TRBV23-1 is labeled an ORF, and its function is uncertain. The CDR3 loop spans 17 amino acids. Unmatched junction bases numbered 7, after V lost 0 bases and J lost 0 bases. The CDR3 DNA reads TGCGCCAGCAGTCAATCGGGGGCTAGCGGGTTCTCCTACGAGCAGTACTTC. Encoded protein: CASSQSGASGFSYEQYF.

The chain couples TRBV2 to TRBJ1-4; D not certain. V was cut by 0 bases and J by 8 bases, with 13 bases left in between. CDR1 is SNHLY and CDR2 is FYNNEI in the germline V gene. The CDR3 has 15 residues. CDR3 bases: TGTGCCAGCAGTGAAGCGCGGGGAGTGGGAGAAAAACTGTTTTTT. It encodes CASSEARGVGEKLFF.

The rearrangement uses TRBV7-9 and TRBJ2-4; possibly TRBD1 for D (7 bases). The CDR3 is made up of 16 amino acids. V lost 0 bases, J lost 8 bases, and 17 bases lay in between. CDR1 is SEHNR and CDR2 is FQNEAQ in the germline V gene (reference sequence). Here the CDR3 DNA reads TGTGCCAGCAGCTTAGCGGTAGGAGGGGGCGCCGACATTCAGTACTTC. Its protein is CASSLAVGGGADIQYF.

The V call is TRBV9, the J call TRBJ2-7; TRBD1 aligns across 9 bases. V lost 0 bases to trimming and J lost 2 bases; unmatched junction nucleotides: 3. Germline V CDR1 and CDR2: SGDLS, YYNGEE. The CDR3 loop spans 15 amino acids. CDR3 nucleotides: TGTGCCAGCAGCGTAGGGGGGACAGGGACCTACGAGCAGTACTTC. It translates to CASSVGGTGTYEQYF.

This clone came up once. CDR3 sequence reads: CASRTSGGGTGTQYF. The CDR3 region has the DNA TGTGCCAGCAGGACTAGCGGGGGGGGAACTGGGACCCAGTACTTC. The genes are TRBV2 and TRBJ2-5, with TRBD2 matching over 14 bases. V trimming: 6 bases; J trimming: 7 bases; junction bases outside the gene matches: 7. There are 15 residues in the CDR3. Germline CDR1 and CDR2: SNHLY and FYNNEI. The full variable domain, with the rest looked up from reference TRBV2 and TRBJ2-5, is EPEVTQTPSHQVTQMGQEVILRCVPISNHLYFYWYRQILGQKVEFLVSFYNNEISEKSEIFDDQFSVERPDGSNFTLKIRSTKLEDSAMYFCASRTSGGGTGTQYFGPGTRLLVL.

The V and J genes are TRBV2 and TRBJ2-3; 8 nucleotides line up with TRBD2. The CDR3 consists of 16 residues. CDR1 is SNHLY, CDR2 FYNNEI, per germline. The V and J ends lost 3 bases and 3 bases, in that order; junction bases with no gene match: 8. This CDR3 is CASSDPRGGRTDTQYF. The CDR3 nucleotides read TGTGCCAGCAGTGACCCACGGGGGGGCCGGACAGATACGCAGTATTTT.

The chain employs TRBV21-1 and TRBJ1-6; the table's D call of TRBD1 was not tested on the DNA. TRBV21-1 is deemed a pseudogene. This CDR3 contains 21 residues. Written as DNA, the CDR3 is TGTGCCAGCAGCAAAGGGGGGAAGACAGGGGGCGCAGTAATCGACAATTCACCCCTCCACTTT. It translates to CASSKGGKTGGAVIDNSPLHF.

The genes are TRBV14 and TRBJ1-2, with 7 bases aligning to TRBD1. Germline V gene lookup returns CDR1 SGHDN and CDR2 FVKESK. Germline trimming cut 3 bases from V and 6 bases from J; bases unmatched to any gene: 4. CDR3 length equals 13 residues. The CDR3 loop reads CASSQTGIDGYTF. Written as DNA, the CDR3 is TGTGCCAGCAGCCAGACAGGGATCGATGGCTACACCTTC.

This chain uses TRBV19 with TRBJ2-5; 12 bases fit TRBD2. V gave up 7 bases and J gave up 5 bases; unmatched junction bases: 8. Looked up from germline, CDR1 is LNHDA and CDR2 is SQIVND (reference sequence). The CDR3 totals 15 residues. The CDR3: CASTPSGGAGETQYF. For the CDR3, the DNA is TGTGCCAGTACCCCTAGCGGGGGGGCCGGGGAGACCCAGTACTTC.

The chain carries TRBV2 and TRBJ1-1, with D possibly TRBD1 on 5 matching bases. The CDR3 covers 14 residues. Deletions cut 2 bases from V and 2 bases from J, with 9 bases between. Germline V gene sequence: CDR1 SNHLY, CDR2 FYNNEI. CDR3 sequence reads: CASSESRVNTEAFF. In DNA form, the CDR3 reads TGTGCCAGCAGTGAATCCAGGGTTAACACTGAAGCTTTCTTT.

The chain is built from TRBV19 and TRBJ2-1, with D perhaps TRBD2 (6 bases). V dropped 4 bases and J dropped 7 bases, with 20 bases sitting between them. CDR3 length: 16 residues. Looked up from germline, CDR1 is LNHDA and CDR2 is SQIVND (reference sequence). The CDR3 here is CASSSLFGGGGNEQFF. CDR3 coding DNA: TGTGCCAGTAGTAGCCTATTCGGGGGTGGTGGAAATGAGCAGTTCTTC.

This clone occurred once. J is TRBJ2-1 and V is TRBV7-9; 11 bases line up with TRBD1. Per germline, CDR1 SEHNR and CDR2 FQNEAQ (reference sequence). With V trimmed by 3 bases and J by 7 bases, 5 bases remained unmatched. CDR3 length equals 15 residues. The CDR3 DNA follows: TGTGCCAGCAGCTTTATGGGACAGGGGGTTAATGAGCAGTTCTTC. Protein: CASSFMGQGVNEQFF.

The table lists this clone with a few counts. The CDR3 DNA is TGTGCCAGCAGCCTTAATGGTGGGACAGGGGGTGAAAAACTGTTTTTT. It is translated as CASSLNGGTGGEKLFF. The rearrangement uses TRBV5-4 and TRBJ1-4, with TRBD1 matching over 11 bases. CDR1 is SGHNT, CDR2 YYREEE, per germline (reference sequence). Unmatched junction bases numbered 9, after V lost 4 bases and J lost 7 bases. The CDR3 consists of 16 residues.

The genes are TRBV10-3 and TRBJ1-3; 7 nucleotides match TRBD1. The CDR3 is made up of 14 amino acids. From germline, CDR1 is ENHRY and CDR2 SYGVKD. Germline trimming cut 9 bases from V and 0 bases from J; bases unmatched to any gene: 5. The CDR3 region has the DNA TGTGCCATTCGACAGGGAAACTCTGGAAACACCATATATTTT. Translated: CAIRQGNSGNTIYF.

The V and J genes are TRBV28 and TRBJ2-7; D call uncertain. In germline, CDR1 is MDHEN, CDR2 SYDVKM. The length of the CDR3 is 14 residues. Trimming cost V 3 bases and J 1 base, with 10 bases left between them. In DNA, the CDR3 is TGTGCCAGCAGTTTTATGTTCTTTTCCTACGAGCAGTACTTC. Its protein product is CASSFMFFSYEQYF.

The V gene is TRBV5-1, the J gene TRBJ2-3, with 12 bases that match TRBD2. V trimming: 2 bases; J trimming: 6 bases; junction bases outside the gene matches: 10. This CDR3 region has 17 residues. The germline gives CDR1 SGHRS, CDR2 YFSETQ. The CDR3 loop reads CASSFGPSGGARDTQYF. CDR3 coding DNA: TGCGCCAGCAGCTTTGGTCCTAGCGGGGGGGCAAGGGATACGCAGTATTTT. The full variable domain, completed using reference TRBV5-1 and TRBJ2-3, is KAGVTQTPRYLIKTRGQQVTLSCSPISGHRSVSWYQQTPGQGLQFLFEYFSETQRNKGNFPGRFSGRQFSNSRSEMNVSTLELGDSALYLCASSFGPSGGARDTQYFGPGTRLTVL.

In its sample, this clone was seen once. J is TRBJ1-6 and V is TRBV30; D is ambiguous. There are 14 residues in the CDR3. CDR1 is GTSNPN and CDR2 is SVGIG in the germline V gene (reference sequence). Trimming cost V 2 bases and J 10 bases, with 15 bases left between them. Here the CDR3 reads CAWSPISQRSPLHF. DNA for the CDR3: TGTGCCTGGAGTCCAATCTCACAGAGATCACCCCTCCACTTT. The full variable domain, in which reference TRBV30 and TRBJ1-6 provide the parts outside the CDR3, is SQTIHQWPATLVQPVGSPLSLECTVEGTSNPNLYWYRQAAGRGLQLLFYSVGIGQISSEVPQNLSASRPQDRQFILSSKKLLLSDSGFYLCAWSPISQRSPLHFGNGTRLTVT.

This clone was found a few times. This rearrangement joins TRBV28 to TRBJ1-1; D is perhaps TRBD1 (6 bases). Per the germline V gene, CDR1 is MDHEN and CDR2 is SYDVKM. The CDR3 contains 15 residues. V shed 6 bases and J shed 1 base, with 15 bases lying between them. CDR3 sequence (DNA): TGTGCCAGCAGCACGGGGGGGCGGACGAACACTGAAGCTTTCTTT. It specifies CASSTGGRTNTEAFF.

V gene TRBV29-1 combines with J gene TRBJ2-5, with D hard to call. V dropped 5 bases and J dropped 1 base, with 11 bases sitting between them. This CDR3 comprises 13 residues. The germline V gene encodes CDR1 SQVTM and CDR2 ANQGSEA. As DNA, the CDR3 is TGCAGCGTTCGTCAACAGATCCAAGAGACCCAGTACTTC. Translated, it gives CSVRQQIQETQYF.

The chain joins TRBV5-1 to TRBJ2-2; 8 bases line up with TRBD1. This CDR3 region has 16 residues. CDR1 SGHRS and CDR2 YFSETQ come from the germline V gene. The trim removed 4 bases at V and 5 bases at J, leaving 10 bases unmatched. CDR3 sequence (DNA): TGCGCCAGCAGCCCCTACAGGACAGGGAGTACCGGGGAGCTGTTTTTT. As protein: CASSPYRTGSTGELFF. The variable domain in full, with the rest retrieved from reference TRBV5-1 and TRBJ2-2, is KAGVTQTPRYLIKTRGQQVTLSCSPISGHRSVSWYQQTPGQGLQFLFEYFSETQRNKGNFPGRFSGRQFSNSRSEMNVSTLELGDSALYLCASSPYRTGSTGELFFGEGSRLTVL.

The genes are TRBV19 and TRBJ2-2; the match to TRBD2 covers 9 bases. The CDR3 is 15 residues long. Germline lookup yields CDR1 LNHDA and CDR2 SQIVND (reference sequence). The V and J ends lost 5 bases and 1 base, in that order; junction bases with no gene match: 2. In nucleotides, the CDR3 is TGTGCCAGTAGTCGTAGCGGGGGGAACACCGGGGAGCTGTTTTTT. Its translation: CASSRSGGNTGELFF.